One sample yielded the 12 T cell receptor beta chains listed below, sequenced in a study of T cells in Graves' hyperthyroidism and ophthalmopathy. Regions amplified from RNA transcripts were the TCR beta CDR3 regions. The HTBI primer set served for first-round RT-PCR of the TCR CDR3. TCRdb used MiXCR to reprocess the multiplex PCR reads, holding one entry per CDR3 protein. This sample has over 300,000 distinct CDR3 sequences, with about 15% found just once. The specimen sequenced was blood. These receptors were obtained from an older woman with Graves' hyperthyroidism.

The sample holds many counts of this clonotype. The gene calls are TRBV6-1 and TRBJ2-1; D is possibly TRBD2 (5 bases). V lost 7 bases and J lost 11, with 21 bases in between. This CDR3 region has 14 residues. In germline, CDR1 is MNHNS, CDR2 SASEGT. This chain's CDR3 is CASKPDSRPLKQFF. CDR3 coding DNA: TGTGCCAGCAAGCCGGACTCTAGGCCCCTCAAGCAGTTCTTC.

There are many counts of this clonotype. The rearrangement uses TRBV24-1 and TRBJ2-1, with D tentatively TRBD2 (7 bases). The V and J ends lost 5 bases and 7 bases respectively, with 23 bases between them. This CDR3 is built from 17 residues. In germline, CDR1 is KGHDR, CDR2 SFDVKD. The CDR3 loop reads CATSGWGRAGVANEQFF. The CDR3 DNA follows: TGTGCCACCAGTGGTTGGGGGCGGGCGGGAGTAGCTAATGAGCAGTTCTTC.

This clonotype was seen once. A read error may account for a junction end that differs from germline. V gene TRBV7-9 combines with J gene TRBJ2-7, with D unclear. This CDR3 is 13 amino acids long. CDR1 SEHNR and CDR2 FQNEAQ come from the germline V gene (reference sequence). For the CDR3, the DNA is TGTGCCAGCAGCGTCGACGGTTCCTGCGAGCAGTACTTC. Amino acid sequence: CASSVDGSCEQYF.

This chain uses TRBV4-2 with TRBJ1-5, with D maybe TRBD1 (5 bases). The V and J ends lost 3 bases and 0 bases respectively, with 12 bases between them. The CDR3 contains 16 residues. Germline lookup yields CDR1 LGHNA and CDR2 YNFKEQ. The CDR3 reads CASSQGQDYSNQPQHF. The CDR3, as DNA: TGTGCCAGCAGCCAGGGGCAGGATTATAGCAATCAGCCCCAGCATTTT.

The rearrangement uses TRBV2 and TRBJ1-6; TRBD1 agrees at 11 bases. CDR3 size: 16 residues. The V gene's germline CDR1 is SNHLY and CDR2 FYNNEI. V was pared by 3 bases and J by 10 bases, with 8 bases of the junction left unmatched. CDR3 in DNA: TGTGCCAGCAGTGAGACCACCGGGACAGGGGGATCACCCCTCCACTTT. This codes for CASSETTGTGGSPLHF.

This clonotype was found a few times. V and J are TRBV5-1 and TRBJ2-3; TRBD2 aligns across 9 bases. The V gene end was trimmed by 0 bases and the J gene end by 2 bases; junction bases not matched to a gene: 4. The V gene's germline CDR1 is SGHRS and CDR2 YFSETQ. This CDR3 region has 16 residues. CDR3 DNA sequence: TGCGCCAGCAGCTTGGGTGTAGCGGGAGTCACAGATACGCAGTATTTT. Protein product: CASSLGVAGVTDTQYF.

This clonotype was seen more than once but under ten times. V gene TRBV7-9 combines with J gene TRBJ2-7, with 10 bases identical to TRBD1. The germline CDR1 and CDR2 sequences are SEHNR and FQNEAQ (reference sequence). V was clipped by 5 bases and J by 3 bases; unmatched bases: 7. The CDR3 extends over 15 amino acids. In nucleotides, the CDR3 is TGTGCCAGCAGCGATCGGACAGGGGGGGACTACGAGCAGTACTTC. Translating it yields CASSDRTGGDYEQYF.

This clonotype turned up a few times. Given a much more abundant clone one base away, this may be a read error. The V gene is TRBV20-1, the J gene TRBJ2-3, with D perhaps TRBD1 or TRBD2 (5 bases each). The germline gives CDR1 DFQATT, CDR2 SNEGSKA (reference sequence). The CDR3 spans 12 residues. CDR3 in amino acids: CGGWDGADTQYF. The CDR3 coding sequence is TGCGGGGGTTGGGATGGCGCAGATACGCAGTATTTT.

The chain uses TRBV20-1 and TRBJ1-5; perhaps TRBD1 as D (6 bases). The CDR3 totals 15 residues. V shed 5 bases and J shed 0 bases, with 14 bases lying between them. From germline, CDR1 is DFQATT and CDR2 SNEGSKA (reference sequence). The CDR3 loop is CSAWGQGYSNQPQHF. CDR3 DNA sequence: TGCAGTGCTTGGGGACAAGGGTATAGCAATCAGCCCCAGCATTTT.

This clonotype showed up many times. This chain joins TRBV5-1 and TRBJ1-5; the D gene is possibly TRBD1 (6 bases). Trimming shortened V by 4 bases and J by 2 bases, and 13 bases separated the two germline ends. The CDR3 is 15 amino acids. CDR1 and CDR2 (germline): SGHRS, YFSETQ. The CDR3 loop reads CASSIQGGGNQPQHF. Written as DNA, the CDR3 is TGCGCCAGCAGCATCCAAGGGGGTGGCAATCAGCCCCAGCATTTT.

The V gene is TRBV6-1, the J gene TRBJ1-3; possible D gene TRBD1, 5 bases. The CDR3 covers 15 residues. V was pared by 2 bases and J by 4 bases, with 12 bases between. Germline CDR1 is MNHNS and CDR2 is SASEGT. The CDR3 is CASSEMLGHGNTIYF. The DNA for the CDR3 is TGTGCCAGCAGTGAAATGCTGGGGCACGGAAACACCATATATTTT.

As for this clonotype: A clone one base away is much larger, so this may be a read error. V is TRBV11-3 and J is TRBJ2-7; weak D call: TRBD1 (5 bases). The CDR3 totals 15 residues. Germline CDR1 reads SGHNT; CDR2 reads YENEEA. V lost 5 bases and J 6 bases, leaving 20 bases between the germline ends. CDR3 nucleotide sequence: TGTGCCAGCAGCGGGGCCGGAGCCGGTCCGGGCGAGCAGTACTTC. It yields the protein CASSGAGAGPGEQYF.